This TCR beta chain was obtained from a study of glioma-infiltrating T cells (dated by TCRdb to the mid-2010s). For the study in its entirety: Sequencing of TCR alpha- and beta-chain repertoires was performed on glioma tissue, on non-neoplastic brain tissue, and on matched peripheral blood mononuclear cells. To measure divergence between tissue and blood T-cell populations, each tissue-infiltrating repertoire was compared with the peripheral blood repertoire of the same patient. The paired cohort comprised three low-grade glioma patients, about eight primary glioblastoma patients and three non-glioma patients contributing non-neoplastic brain tissue.

What the work shows at the level of the full study, not this receptor alone: VJ-independent divergence between tissue and blood was lower than expected in non-neoplastic patients but higher than expected in all gliomas, particularly low-grade gliomas. Group comparisons were based on small numbers of patients: three non-neoplastic, three low-grade glioma and several glioblastoma patients. Tissue and blood shared very few CDR3 sequences, a result attributed to high CDR3 diversity and limited sampling.

CDR1 GTSNPN and CDR2 SVGIG were looked up in the germline V gene (reference sequence). A distance of 13 bases separates the germline ends of V and J, which lose 1 base and 0 bases respectively. The CDR3 contains 15 residues, cysteine and phenylalanine counted. The retained sequence is limited to the CDR3, 45 bases, with the frame set at the first base. TCR alpha and beta CDR3 regions were amplified with the iRepertoire nested amplicon-rescue multiplex PCR (arm-PCR) platform from RNA. The input for one-step reverse transcription and amplification was roughly 100-450 ng of either tissue mRNA or PBMC total RNA. Following bead purification, Illumina adapters were added by a secondary multiplex PCR, and libraries between 200 and 400 bp were gel-purified. Internal 6-nucleotide barcodes were carried by the libraries and were used for demultiplexing. Sequencing of the libraries was done on an Illumina MiSeq using 2x220 or 2x250 nucleotide paired-end reads. Per the original workflow: Paired reads were merged with FLASH 1.2.11 and aligned to the GRCh37 human genome with BWA-MEM before extracting TRA and TRB reads. V and J assignment used an IMGT-derived reference of cassette sequences and CDR3 motifs that included pseudogenes. Reads were translated in three frames, and productive CDR3s were defined as those with a C...FGXG motif and no stop codons. Unique combinations of V-J cassette pair and CDR3 amino acid sequence were defined as clonotypes. Reads were filtered by Hamming distance, with the threshold set by the sequence error rate of each sample in mapped regions. The public reads were quality trimmed at Q25 with fastp and then assembled into clones with MiXCR by TCRdb, keeping productive beta chains. Rows matching on CDR3 protein sequence are summarized as one entry with the most common DNA and genes. The V and J calls were determined by TCRdb, not by the authors. In this sample the table shows fewer than 250,000 distinct CDR3 sequences, 25% to 35% of which occur a single time. The ten largest clones add up to over 20% of the sample.

Concerning this clonotype itself: The clone's antigen remains unknown. No quality values exist for individual bases; no much larger clone is one base distant.

The receptor chain draws on TRBV30 and TRBJ2-7; no D gene call is confident. The sample consisted of glioma tissue, nonneoplastic brain tissue, or PBMCs (not recorded which). The clonotype comes from a human donor with low-grade glioma or glioblastoma, undergoing nonglioma brain surgery, or in good health (not recorded which). This receptor has the CDR3 CAWSGVWADSYEQYF. The DNA reads TGTGCCTGGAGTGGCGTCTGGGCGGACTCCTACGAGCAGTACTTC.